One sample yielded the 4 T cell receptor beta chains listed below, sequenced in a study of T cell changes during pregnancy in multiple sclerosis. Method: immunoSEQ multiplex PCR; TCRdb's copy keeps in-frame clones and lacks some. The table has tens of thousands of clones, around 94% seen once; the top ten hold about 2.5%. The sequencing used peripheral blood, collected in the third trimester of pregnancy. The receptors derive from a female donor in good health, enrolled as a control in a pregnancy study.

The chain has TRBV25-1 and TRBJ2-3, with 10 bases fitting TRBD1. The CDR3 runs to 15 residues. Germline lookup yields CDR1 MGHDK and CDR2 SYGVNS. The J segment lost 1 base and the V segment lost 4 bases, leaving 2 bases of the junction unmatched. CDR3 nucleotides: TGTGCCAGCAGTGGCGGGACAGGGGGCACAGATACGCAGTATTTT. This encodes CASSGGTGGTDTQYF.

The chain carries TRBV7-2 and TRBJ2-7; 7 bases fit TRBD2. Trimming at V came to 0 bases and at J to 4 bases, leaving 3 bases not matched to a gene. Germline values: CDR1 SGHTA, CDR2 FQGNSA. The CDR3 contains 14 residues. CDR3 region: CASSLAAGPYEQYF. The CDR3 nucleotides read TGTGCCAGCAGCTTAGCAGCGGGACCTTACGAGCAGTACTTC.

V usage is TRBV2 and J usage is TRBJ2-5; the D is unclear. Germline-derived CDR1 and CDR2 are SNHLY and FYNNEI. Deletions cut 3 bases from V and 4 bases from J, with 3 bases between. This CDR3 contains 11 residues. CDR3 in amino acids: CASSDGETQYF. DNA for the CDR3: TGTGCCAGCAGTGACGGAGAGACCCAGTACTTC.

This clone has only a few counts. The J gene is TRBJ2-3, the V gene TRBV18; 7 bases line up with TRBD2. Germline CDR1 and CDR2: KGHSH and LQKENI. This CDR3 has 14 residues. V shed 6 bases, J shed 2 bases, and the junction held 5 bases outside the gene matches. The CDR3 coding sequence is TGTGCCAGCTCGGCCGGGACTATCACAGATACGCAGTATTTT. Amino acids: CASSAGTITDTQYF.